The 15 T cell receptor beta chains in this list originate from one sample, sequenced in a study of blood T cell repertoires in COVID-19. Clones were sequenced by immunoSEQ multiplex PCR, and TCRdb holds only the in-frame ones, with some missing. The sample gives about 310,000 clones, roughly 86% of which show up once; about 9.4% is in the top ten. Sequenced sample: PBMCs or T cells enriched from blood (not recorded which). The receptor set was obtained from a woman in her 30s who had recovered from COVID-19.

The chain carries TRBV4-1 and TRBJ2-2; the match to TRBD1 covers 7 bases. V was pared by 4 bases and J by 8 bases, with 13 bases of the junction left unmatched. CDR3 length: 16 residues. Per germline, CDR1 MGHRA and CDR2 YSYEKL. The chain's CDR3 is CASSLQDRVTAGELFF. In DNA, the CDR3 is TGCGCCAGCAGCCTCCAAGACAGGGTCACAGCGGGGGAGCTGTTTTTT.

The chain carries TRBV6-5 and TRBJ1-2; D remains unclear. Trimming shortened V by 0 bases and J by 5 bases, and 7 bases separated the two germline ends. Per germline, CDR1 MNHEY and CDR2 SVGAGI. The CDR3 sequence is 13 residues long. CDR3 nucleotides: TGTGCCAGCAGTTACTCGTCGGTGTATGGCTACACCTTC. It encodes CASSYSSVYGYTF.

A single count supports this clone. The genes are TRBV19 and TRBJ2-2, with D hard to call. Germline V gene lookup returns CDR1 LNHDA and CDR2 SQIVND (reference sequence). The germline V and J ends were trimmed by 6 bases and 2 bases, with 10 bases remaining between them. The CDR3 spans 14 residues. The CDR3 DNA is TGTGCCAGTAGCCGACGGGTAAACACCGGGGAGCTGTTTTTT. The encoded protein is CASSRRVNTGELFF.

This chain connects TRBV27 to TRBJ1-1; 7 nucleotides agree with TRBD1. V shed 5 bases, J shed 3 bases, and the junction held 6 bases outside the gene matches. The CDR3 length is 14 residues. Germline lookup yields CDR1 MNHEY and CDR2 SMNVEV (reference sequence). This CDR3 is CASSPQGGDTEAFF. CDR3 DNA sequence: TGTGCCAGCAGTCCTCAGGGGGGTGACACTGAAGCTTTCTTT.

The chain employs TRBV6-2 or TRBV6-3 and TRBJ1-5; D possibly corresponds to TRBD1 (5 bases). This CDR3 contains 15 residues. V lost 8 bases and J 0 bases, leaving 14 bases between the germline ends. CDR1 MNHEY and CDR2 SVGEGT come from the germline V gene. In DNA form, the CDR3 reads TGTGCCAGCGGTTTAAACAGGCCTAGCAATCAGCCCCAGCATTTT. Its translation: CASGLNRPSNQPQHF.

J is TRBJ1-5 and V is TRBV19; D ambiguous. Trimming took off 4 bases at V and 1 base at J, with 17 bases between the two ends. The CDR3 contains 17 residues. Germline-derived CDR1 and CDR2 are LNHDA and SQIVND (reference sequence). CDR3 residues: CASSTLGGSESNQPQHF. The DNA of the CDR3 is TGTGCCAGTAGTACCCTTGGTGGGAGTGAGAGCAATCAGCCCCAGCATTTT. The full variable domain, in which reference TRBV19 and TRBJ1-5 provide the parts outside the CDR3, is DGGITQSPKYLFRKEGQNVTLSCEQNLNHDAMYWYRQDPGQGLRLIYYSQIVNDFQKGDIAEGYSVSREKKESFPLTVTSAQKNPTAFYLCASSTLGGSESNQPQHFGDGTRLSIL.

V usage is TRBV12-5 and J usage is TRBJ1-1; 8 nucleotides match TRBD1. CDR3 size: 12 residues. Germline lookup yields CDR1 LGHNT and CDR2 FRNRAP. With 6 bases clipped from V and 6 bases from J, the junction kept 3 bases outside the gene matches. The CDR3: CASGPDRAEAFF. The CDR3 region has the DNA TGTGCTAGTGGCCCGGACAGGGCTGAAGCTTTCTTT. Together with reference TRBV12-5 and TRBJ1-1, the CDR3 gives the full variable domain: DARVTQTPRHKVTEMGQEVTMRCQPILGHNTVFWYRQTMMQGLELLAYFRNRAPLDDSGMPKDRFSAEMPDATLATLKIQPSEPRDSAVYFCASGPDRAEAFFGQGTRLTVV.

The chain joins TRBV7-8 to TRBJ2-1; D unclear. This CDR3 comprises 16 residues. Germline loops: CDR1 SGHVS, CDR2 FQNEAQ. Trimming took off 1 base at V and 0 bases at J, with 10 bases between the two ends. This chain's CDR3 is CASSLGHVSSYNEQFF. The CDR3 DNA follows: TGTGCCAGCAGCTTAGGCCACGTTAGCTCCTACAATGAGCAGTTCTTC.

This CDR3 reads CASSFLSDTGELFF. In DNA, the CDR3 is TGTGCCAGCAGCTTCTTGTCAGACACCGGGGAGCTGTTTTTT. J is TRBJ2-2 and V is TRBV11-3; D ambiguous. The CDR3 length is 14 residues. The V gene's germline CDR1 is SGHNT and CDR2 YENEEA. With 3 bases removed from V and 3 bases from J, the gap between germline ends came to 8 bases.

The chain carries TRBV3-1 (or the pseudogene TRBV3-2) and TRBJ2-1; D gene ambiguous. CDR1 is LGHDT and CDR2 is YNNKEL in the germline V gene (reference sequence). Trimming stripped 1 base from V and 7 bases from J, with 8 bases between. The CDR3 has 13 amino acids. Written as DNA, the CDR3 is TGTGCCAGCAGCCAAGTAAGAGCGAATGAGCAGTTCTTC. The encoded protein is CASSQVRANEQFF.

The chain uses TRBV29-1 and TRBJ1-1, with 7 bases identical to TRBD1. The CDR3 runs 13 residues. V trimming: 7 bases; J trimming: 2 bases; junction bases outside the gene matches: 7. The germline gives CDR1 SQVTM, CDR2 ANQGSEA. CDR3 amino acids: CSAWGQTNTEAFF. In DNA form, the CDR3 reads TGCAGCGCGTGGGGACAGACCAACACTGAAGCTTTCTTT.

The chain uses TRBV4-3 and TRBJ2-1; D gene ambiguous. Germline loops: CDR1 LGHNA, CDR2 YSLEER. CDR3 length equals 13 residues. V was cut by 2 bases and J by 7 bases, with 9 bases left in between. Here the CDR3 reads CASSQYSTNEQFF. In DNA, the CDR3 is TGCGCCAGCAGCCAATACTCAACGAATGAGCAGTTCTTC.

The table lists this clone with a few counts. The chain links TRBV5-1 to TRBJ1-4, with 7 bases identical to TRBD1. CDR3 length: 15 residues. In germline, CDR1 is SGHRS, CDR2 YFSETQ. The junction had 6 bases not matched to a gene; V was cut back by 1 base and J by 6 bases. The CDR3 is CASSLLGGADEKLFF. CDR3 in DNA: TGCGCCAGCAGCTTGTTAGGGGGCGCGGATGAAAAACTGTTTTTT.

V is TRBV6-5 and J is TRBJ1-2; 8 nucleotides line up with TRBD1. The CDR3 totals 14 residues. From germline, CDR1 is MNHEY and CDR2 SVGAGI. V lost 0 bases and J lost 8; bases outside the gene matches: 5. The CDR3 DNA reads TGTGCCAGCAGTTACTCGATGGCAGGGGGCGGCTACACCTTC. Its translation: CASSYSMAGGGYTF.

This clone has a single count. The chain employs TRBV30 and TRBJ1-1; TRBD1 might be the D (5 bases). CDR3 length equals 15 residues. V was trimmed by 4 bases and J by 11 bases, leaving 26 bases between them. CDR1 and CDR2 (germline): GTSNPN, SVGIG (reference sequence). The CDR3 sequence is CAWTKPRSGKVDAFF. CDR3 DNA sequence: TGTGCCTGGACCAAACCCAGATCAGGGAAGGTAGACGCTTTCTTT.